The 22 T cell receptor beta chains in this list originate from one sample, sequenced in a study of tumor and adjacent non-tumor tissue in lung cancer. RNA was extracted from bulk tissue without any cell sorting. The normal lung tissue was taken more than 3 cm from the tumor edge. Three rounds of nested PCR, following a modified ARM-PCR protocol, produced the TCRbeta library. TCRdb reprocessed the multiplex PCR reads via MiXCR and lists one record per CDR3 protein. The repertoire has 90,000 to 100,000 distinct CDR3 sequences, around three quarters of them found once; the top ten carry about 30%. The sequenced sample consisted of distant non-tumor lung tissue. The receptors derive from a man between 60 and 70 years old with small cell lung cancer.

About this clonotype: The conserved phenylalanine or tryptophan normally closing the CDR3 is absent here, so this likely arose from a read error. J is TRBJ2-1 and V is TRBV11-2; 9 bases match TRBD1. This CDR3 is built from 16 residues. Trimming removed 11 bases from V and 8 bases from J; junction bases left unmatched: 19. Per germline, CDR1 SGHAT and CDR2 FQNNGV. The CDR3 DNA is TGTGCCGACAGCACGTTGGACAGGGGCCCCGGGGATGAGCAGTTCTTA. The encoded protein is CADSTLDRGPGDEQFL.

Note on this clonotype: The germline gene is not matched at one end of the junction; a read error may be the cause. The chain carries TRBV7-2 and TRBJ1-3, with unresolved D. The CDR3 has 16 amino acids. Per the germline V gene, CDR1 is SGHTA and CDR2 is FQGNSA. The CDR3 here is CASSPQAPGSGNTICF. The CDR3 nucleotides are TGTGCCAGCAGCCCCCAGGCCCCCGGTTCTGGAAACACCATATGTTTT.

This clonotype showed up just once. One end of the junction does not line up with germline, which may come from a read error. This chain joins TRBV6-5 and TRBJ1-4; 7 bases fit TRBD1. The CDR3 has 14 amino acids. The germline gives CDR1 MNHEY, CDR2 SVGAGI. CDR3: CASSRGAVNEKLFF. CDR3 bases: TGTGCCAGCAGCAGGGGGGCCGTTAATGAAAAACTGTTTTTC.

Remarks on this clonotype: Relative to the germline gene, one junction end is altered; a read error may explain this. This sequence joins TRBV6-1 and TRBJ2-1; D might be TRBD2 (5 bases). The CDR3 consists of 13 residues. Per the germline V gene, CDR1 is MNHNS and CDR2 is SASEGT. The CDR3 is CATQQSPYNERFF. DNA of the CDR3: TGTGCCACCCAACAGAGCCCCTACAATGAGCGGTTTTTC.

Only one count was recorded for this clonotype. The junction and the germline gene differ at one end; a read error may be behind it. The rearrangement joins TRBV29-1 to TRBJ2-5, with TRBD2 identical over 7 bases. Germline assignment: CDR1 SQVTM and CDR2 ANQGSEA. This CDR3 spans 16 amino acids. The CDR3 nucleotides are TGCTGCGTATCGATTGGACTTGCAGCGGGGTGGGAGACCCAGTACTTC. The encoded protein is CCVSIGLAAGWETQYF.

Remarks on this clonotype: The junction differs from germline at one of its ends, possibly a read error. The genes are TRBV6-5 and TRBJ1-1; 10 nucleotides line up with TRBD1. The CDR3 length is 15 residues. CDR1 and CDR2 from the germline V gene are MNHEY and SVGAGI. The CDR3 loop is CASSYGQGGYIEVFF. The CDR3, as DNA: TGTGCCAGCAGTTACGGACAGGGGGGATACATTGAAGTTTTCTTT.

This clonotype was detected once. A much larger clone differs from this one at a single base, so this may be a read error. The genes are TRBV20-1 and TRBJ2-1; possible D gene TRBD1, 6 bases. The CDR3 runs 13 residues. CDR1 and CDR2 (germline): DFQATT, SNEGSKA (reference sequence). Here the CDR3 DNA reads TGCAGTGTTAGATTAACAGGGATGGATGATCAGTTCTTC. It codes for CSVRLTGMDDQFF.

As regards this clonotype: It may be a read error: a sequence one base away is much more abundant. V gene TRBV28 combines with J gene TRBJ2-2; D gene ambiguous. Germline values: CDR1 MDHEN, CDR2 SYDVKM. There are 11 residues in the CDR3. Between the trimmed V and J ends, which lost 3 bases and 9 bases, there was a span of 5 bases. This CDR3 is CASSFLWELFF. As DNA, the CDR3 is TGTGCCAGCAGTTTTCTCTGGGAGCTGTTTTTT.

To note about this clonotype: A much larger clone lies one base from this, so it may be a read error. This chain connects TRBV5-4 to TRBJ2-2; D is unclear. The germline CDR1 and CDR2 sequences are SGHNT and YYREEE (reference sequence). Trimming removed 9 bases from V and 3 bases from J, with 15 bases in between. CDR3 length: 14 amino acids. The CDR3: CAISFGPDTGELFF. The CDR3 DNA reads TGTGCCATTTCGTTCGGGCCGGACACCGGGGAGCTGTTTTTT.

Remarks on this clonotype: The germline gene is not matched at one end of the junction; a read error may be the cause. The CDR3 here is CASSRTGVGGELSF. For the CDR3, the DNA is TGTGCCAGCAGTCGGACGGGGGTAGGCGGGGAACTGTCTTTT. The chain links TRBV12-3 or TRBV12-4 to TRBJ2-2, with a tentative D call TRBD2 (6 bases). The CDR3 runs to 14 residues.

Points on this clonotype: Here the CDR3 omits its conserved ending phenylalanine or tryptophan, so a read error is the likely source. It is unclear where the CDR3 begins or ends on the DNA, so no DNA is shown, and the CDR3 is as TCRdb lists it. CDR3 protein: CASSPPRGRWRRPTTA. This chain links TRBV7-9 with TRBJ2-5; the table's D call TRBD1 went unverified against the DNA. Germline V gene sequence: CDR1 SEHNR, CDR2 FQNEAQ (reference sequence). Counting both end residues, the CDR3 totals 16 amino acids.

Only one count was recorded for this clonotype. Just one base apart from a much larger clone, this may be a read error. V usage is TRBV20-1 and J usage is TRBJ2-1; D possibly corresponds to TRBD1 (6 bases). Looked up from germline, CDR1 is DFQATT and CDR2 is SNEGSKA (reference sequence). The CDR3 is made up of 14 amino acids. The CDR3 sequence is CRARRTAAPDEQFF. CDR3 nucleotides: TGCAGAGCTAGAAGGACAGCGGCCCCCGATGAGCAGTTCTTC.

The table lists this clonotype with a few counts. The junction departs from germline at one end; a sequencing error may be responsible. The CDR3 bases are TGTGCCATCACTGAGGGGACCCCCGGGGGGCAGTTCTTC. Translating it yields CAITEGTPGGQFF. The J gene is TRBJ2-1, the V gene TRBV10-3, with D tentatively TRBD2 (6 bases). Germline-derived CDR1 and CDR2 are ENHRY and SYGVKD. CDR3 length: 13 residues.

This chain links TRBV20-1 with TRBJ1-1, with D uncertain. The germline V gene has CDR1 DFQATT and CDR2 SNEGSKA (reference sequence). The CDR3 sequence is 18 residues long. Trimming left V 0 bases short and J 5 bases short, with 25 bases between. CDR3 in DNA: TGCAGTGCTAGAGATCTCTACAGAGGCAGAGGAGGGAAAACTGAAGCTTTCTTT. Translating it yields CSARDLYRGRGGKTEAFF.

The V and J genes are TRBV9 and TRBJ2-2; D not resolved. The V and J ends lost 7 bases and 6 bases respectively, with 4 bases between them. There are 10 residues in the CDR3. Germline CDR1 reads SGDLS; CDR2 reads YYNGEE. CDR3 protein: CASPSGELFF. In nucleotides, the CDR3 is TGTGCCAGCCCCTCCGGGGAGCTGTTTTTT.

This chain links TRBV19 with TRBJ2-1; tentative D call: TRBD2 (6 bases). Trimming cost V 4 bases and J 8 bases, with 18 bases left between them. Germline V gene sequence: CDR1 LNHDA, CDR2 SQIVND (reference sequence). CDR3 length: 15 amino acids. The CDR3 DNA follows: TGTGCCAGTAGTACAACCTACGGGAGTCGAGATGAGCAGTTCTTC. Its protein product is CASSTTYGSRDEQFF.

There are many counts of this clonotype. The chain couples TRBV4-1 to TRBJ2-4; weak D call: TRBD2 (5 bases). Deletions cut 0 bases from V and 6 bases from J, with 12 bases between. The V gene's germline CDR1 is MGHRA and CDR2 YSYEKL. CDR3 size: 15 residues. This CDR3 reads CASSQDGRAGNIQYF. CDR3 nucleotide sequence: TGCGCCAGCAGCCAAGATGGCCGGGCGGGAAACATTCAGTACTTC.

The rearrangement uses TRBV7-9 and TRBJ2-7, with D uncertain. The CDR3 consists of 13 residues. Germline CDR1 SEHNR, CDR2 FQNEAQ (reference sequence). As DNA, the CDR3 is TGTGGCACCAGCTTATTAAGCTCCTACGAGCAGTACTTC. Its protein is CGTSLLSSYEQYF.

The chain is built from TRBV29-1 and TRBJ2-5; D could derive from TRBD1 or TRBD2 (5 bases each). CDR3 length equals 14 residues. Trimming pared 6 bases from V and 5 bases from J, leaving 19 bases between. Germline values: CDR1 SQVTM, CDR2 ANQGSEA. The CDR3 here is CSVRGRSRVETQYF. The CDR3 DNA sequence: TGCAGCGTCCGGGGCAGGAGTAGAGTGGAGACCCAGTACTTC.

Concerning this clonotype itself: Relative to the germline gene, one junction end is altered; a read error may explain this. The gene calls are TRBV6-5 and TRBJ1-6; D unclear. This CDR3 has 16 amino acids. Germline CDR1 is MNHEY and CDR2 is SVGAGI. The CDR3 here is CASSVGSQVDNSPPNF. The CDR3 bases are TGTGCCAGCAGCGTCGGGAGTCAGGTTGATAATTCACCCCCCAACTTT.

As for this clonotype: Germline and junction disagree at one end, which may indicate a read error. The rearrangement uses TRBV6-6 and TRBJ2-7, with a tentative D call TRBD1 (5 bases). Germline V gives CDR1 MNHNY, CDR2 SVGAGI (reference sequence). This CDR3 has 12 residues. The CDR3 DNA reads as TGTGCCAGCAGTTCAGGACATGACGAGCACTACTTC. Encoded protein: CASSSGHDEHYF.

Comment on this clonotype: Relative to the germline gene, one junction end is altered; a read error may explain this. V gene TRBV12-3 or TRBV12-4 combines with J gene TRBJ2-7, with D possibly being TRBD2 (6 bases). CDR3 length: 17 amino acids. The CDR3 DNA reads TGTGCCAACAGCCGCACTAGCAGGAGTCGGGATTCCTACGAGCAATACTTC. The encoded protein is CANSRTSRSRDSYEQYF.